This T cell receptor (beta chain) was documented in a study of blood T cell repertoires in COVID-19. Source study methods: Using reference gene primer amplification, nucleated cell counts were estimated. Profiling relied on immunoSEQ multiplex PCR, and the TCRdb table lists in-frame clones only, not all of them. V, J and clone size are taken as reported in that table, and D and trimming were inferred from the DNA itself. The sample gives roughly 220,000 clones, around 90% of which show up once; approximately 14% is in the top ten. This clone occurred once. Sequenced material: PBMCs or T cells enriched from blood (not recorded which). The receptor was isolated from a woman aged 50 to 60 with acute COVID-19.

CDR3 DNA sequence: TGTGCCAGCAGCTTGACAGCTTCTTCACCCCTCCACTTT. It is translated as CASSLTASSPLHF. The chain couples TRBV27 to TRBJ1-6; TRBD1 is a possible D gene (5 bases). The ends were cut back, 6 bases at V and 9 bases at J, with 12 bases in the middle. The CDR3 length is 13 residues. Germline loops: CDR1 MNHEY, CDR2 SMNVEV (reference sequence).